This is a list of T cell receptor beta chains from one sample in a study of early T cells in non-severe SARS-CoV-2 infection. TCRdb reanalysed the 5' RACE reads using MiXCR and keeps one entry per CDR3 protein. Of about 48,000 distinct CDR3 sequences detected, 5.5% to 6.5% appear once; the ten largest clones hold under 5%. The sequenced sample was whole blood. These receptors all stem from an adult who was a healthcare worker with PCR-confirmed SARS-CoV-2 infection or an uninfected control (not recorded which). CDR3s include the opening cysteine and the closing phenylalanine or tryptophan. Each record gives: CDR3 protein, CDR3 DNA, J gene, clone size, V gene, D gene. D genes are given only for firm matches. Size tells how often a clone was seen (once, few, many) or the class of an expanded clone, and some rows leave it out.

cdr3_aa: CASSLTSGNTDTQYF
cdr3_nt: TGTGCCAGCAGTTTGACTAGCGGAAACACAGATACGCAGTATTTT
j_call: TRBJ2-3
clone_size: many
v_call: TRBV27
d_call: TRBD2

cdr3_aa: CASSSGSSYNEQFF
cdr3_nt: TGTGCCAGCAGCTCCGGGAGCTCCTACAATGAGCAGTTCTTC
j_call: TRBJ2-1
clone_size: many
v_call: TRBV11-3
d_call: -

cdr3_aa: CASSRQGATGELFF
cdr3_nt: TGTGCCAGCAGTCGACAGGGGGCGACCGGGGAGCTGTTTTTT
j_call: TRBJ2-2
clone_size: many
v_call: TRBV7-6
d_call: TRBD1

cdr3_aa: CASSPPTGLGSYEQYF
cdr3_nt: TGTGCCAGCAGTCCCCCGACAGGGTTGGGCTCCTACGAGCAGTACTTC
j_call: TRBJ2-7
clone_size: few
v_call: TRBV12-3/TRBV12-4
d_call: TRBD1

cdr3_aa: CASSQVWIQETQYF
cdr3_nt: TGTGCCAGCAGCCAAGTTTGGATACAAGAGACCCAGTACTTC
j_call: TRBJ2-5
clone_size: -
v_call: TRBV14
d_call: -

cdr3_aa: CASSGRGSGTTDTQYF
cdr3_nt: TGTGCCAGCAGTGGGCGTGGAAGCGGGACCACAGATACGCAGTATTTT
j_call: TRBJ2-3
clone_size: many
v_call: TRBV28
d_call: TRBD2

cdr3_aa: CASNQGRSGYTF
cdr3_nt: TGTGCCAGCAACCAGGGAAGGAGTGGCTACACCTTC
j_call: TRBJ1-2
clone_size: few
v_call: TRBV6-1
d_call: -

cdr3_aa: CASSLDRPPGGTQYF
cdr3_nt: TGTGCCAGCAGCTTAGATCGGCCTCCTGGGGGGACGCAGTATTTT
j_call: TRBJ2-3
clone_size: -
v_call: TRBV7-2
d_call: -

cdr3_aa: CASSSYAAEQYF
cdr3_nt: TGTGCCAGCAGCTCATACGCCGCCGAGCAGTACTTC
j_call: TRBJ2-7
clone_size: many
v_call: TRBV7-2
d_call: -

cdr3_aa: CASSPPPGSGEQYF
cdr3_nt: TGTGCCAGCAGTCCCCCCCCAGGGTCGGGCGAGCAGTACTTC
j_call: TRBJ2-7
clone_size: many
v_call: TRBV6-5
d_call: -

cdr3_aa: CASSLQVLLTKKLFF
cdr3_nt: TGCGCCAGCAGCCTTCAAGTTCTCTTAACTAAAAAACTGTTTTTT
j_call: TRBJ1-4
clone_size: few
v_call: TRBV4-1
d_call: -

cdr3_aa: CASSPTGPRVDTQYF
cdr3_nt: TGTGCCAGCAGTCCGACGGGGCCCAGGGTAGATACGCAGTATTTT
j_call: TRBJ2-3
clone_size: many
v_call: TRBV27
d_call: -

cdr3_aa: CASSLNGPSTDTQYF
cdr3_nt: TGTGCCAGCAGCTTAAATGGACCTAGCACAGATACGCAGTATTTT
j_call: TRBJ2-3
clone_size: few
v_call: TRBV7-3
d_call: -

cdr3_aa: CASSPEDRGGAGLFF
cdr3_nt: TGTGCCAGCAGTCCGGAGGACAGGGGAGGGGCGGGACTGTTTTTT
j_call: TRBJ1-4
clone_size: many
v_call: TRBV6-5
d_call: TRBD1

cdr3_aa: CASSFRPTSGYTF
cdr3_nt: TGTGCCAGCAGTTTCCGACCCACCAGTGGCTACACCTTC
j_call: TRBJ1-2
clone_size: few
v_call: TRBV12-3/TRBV12-4
d_call: -

cdr3_aa: CASSWDYNEQFF
cdr3_nt: TGTGCCAGCAGCTGGGACTATAATGAGCAGTTCTTC
j_call: TRBJ2-1
clone_size: many
v_call: TRBV5-4
d_call: TRBD2

cdr3_aa: CASSLDLKNIQYF
cdr3_nt: TGCGCCAGCAGCTTGGATCTGAAAAACATTCAGTACTTC
j_call: TRBJ2-4
clone_size: -
v_call: TRBV5-1
d_call: -

cdr3_aa: CASTLQGAFYGGYTF
cdr3_nt: TGTGCCAGCACCCTACAGGGCGCGTTTTATGGTGGCTACACCTTC
j_call: TRBJ1-2
clone_size: many
v_call: TRBV6-1
d_call: -

cdr3_aa: CASALGAGSSYEQYF
cdr3_nt: TGTGCTAGCGCCCTAGGAGCGGGGAGCTCCTACGAGCAGTACTTC
j_call: TRBJ2-7
clone_size: many
v_call: TRBV7-7
d_call: TRBD2

cdr3_aa: CAWSVGDRHNEQFF
cdr3_nt: TGTGCCTGGAGTGTGGGGGACAGACACAATGAGCAGTTCTTC
j_call: TRBJ2-1
clone_size: few
v_call: TRBV30
d_call: TRBD1

cdr3_aa: CASSQGGGLGTEAFF
cdr3_nt: TGTGCCAGCAGCCAGGGGGGGGGCCTTGGCACTGAAGCTTTCTTT
j_call: TRBJ1-1
clone_size: few
v_call: TRBV7-2
d_call: TRBD1

cdr3_aa: CASSQLYGTGYGYTF
cdr3_nt: TGCGCCAGCAGCCAACTATACGGGACAGGGTATGGCTACACCTTC
j_call: TRBJ1-2
clone_size: many
v_call: TRBV4-1
d_call: TRBD1

cdr3_aa: CASKGESTKNPNEQFF
cdr3_nt: TGCGCCAGCAAAGGGGAATCTACGAAAAATCCCAATGAGCAGTTCTTC
j_call: TRBJ2-1
clone_size: many
v_call: TRBV5-1
d_call: -

cdr3_aa: CASSRLGQSTDTQYF
cdr3_nt: TGCGCCAGCAGCCGATTGGGACAGAGCACAGATACGCAGTATTTT
j_call: TRBJ2-3
clone_size: few
v_call: TRBV5-1
d_call: TRBD1

cdr3_aa: CASSPGGGNYGYTF
cdr3_nt: TGTGCCAGTAGCCCCGGGGGGGGTAACTATGGCTACACCTTC
j_call: TRBJ1-2
clone_size: many
v_call: TRBV19
d_call: -

cdr3_aa: CASSLDPNSPLHF
cdr3_nt: TGTGCCAGCAGTTTAGACCCCAATTCACCCCTCCACTTT
j_call: TRBJ1-6
clone_size: -
v_call: TRBV12-3/TRBV12-4
d_call: -

cdr3_aa: CASSRDRNYEQYF
cdr3_nt: TGTGCCAGCTCAAGGGACAGAAACTACGAGCAGTACTTC
j_call: TRBJ2-7
clone_size: many
v_call: TRBV18
d_call: TRBD1

cdr3_aa: CASSEAGVEQYF
cdr3_nt: TGTGCCAGCAGTGAAGCGGGGGTCGAGCAGTACTTC
j_call: TRBJ2-7
clone_size: many
v_call: TRBV2
d_call: -

cdr3_aa: CASRTSGRAGEQFF
cdr3_nt: TGCGCCAGCAGGACTAGCGGGAGGGCCGGTGAGCAGTTCTTC
j_call: TRBJ2-1
clone_size: many
v_call: TRBV10-2
d_call: TRBD2

cdr3_aa: CASSSPGLGVTDTQYF
cdr3_nt: TGTGCCAGCAGCTCCCCGGGACTAGGAGTCACAGATACGCAGTATTTT
j_call: TRBJ2-3
clone_size: many
v_call: TRBV9
d_call: TRBD2

cdr3_aa: CASSSKDRADRYEQYF
cdr3_nt: TGTGCCAGCAGCTCCAAGGACAGGGCCGACCGCTACGAGCAGTACTTC
j_call: TRBJ2-7
clone_size: -
v_call: TRBV7-2
d_call: TRBD1

cdr3_aa: CASSYPGGSTEAFF
cdr3_nt: TGTGCCAGCAGTTACCCAGGGGGCAGCACTGAAGCTTTCTTT
j_call: TRBJ1-1
clone_size: many
v_call: TRBV6-2/TRBV6-3
d_call: TRBD1

cdr3_aa: CASSPLNNYGYTF
cdr3_nt: TGTGCCAGCAGCCCTCTCAATAACTATGGCTACACCTTC
j_call: TRBJ1-2
clone_size: many
v_call: TRBV7-9
d_call: -

cdr3_aa: CAWSAPTQYYGYTF
cdr3_nt: TGTGCCTGGAGTGCCCCGACACAGTACTATGGCTACACCTTC
j_call: TRBJ1-2
clone_size: -
v_call: TRBV30
d_call: -

cdr3_aa: CASSRDMATDTQYF
cdr3_nt: TGTGCCAGCAGCCGAGACATGGCCACAGATACGCAGTATTTT
j_call: TRBJ2-3
clone_size: -
v_call: TRBV6-1
d_call: -

cdr3_aa: CAWSGGVYGYTF
cdr3_nt: TGTGCCTGGAGTGGGGGGGTCTATGGCTACACCTTC
j_call: TRBJ1-2
clone_size: many
v_call: TRBV30
d_call: -

cdr3_aa: CSVGGSYEQYF
cdr3_nt: TGCAGCGTTGGTGGCTCCTACGAGCAGTACTTC
j_call: TRBJ2-7
clone_size: -
v_call: TRBV29-1
d_call: -

cdr3_aa: CASSIRDSTYEQYF
cdr3_nt: TGCGCCAGCAGCATCCGGGACAGTACCTACGAGCAGTACTTC
j_call: TRBJ2-7
clone_size: many
v_call: TRBV5-1
d_call: TRBD1

cdr3_aa: CASSTQGRDGNEQFF
cdr3_nt: TGTGCCAGCAGTACACAGGGGAGAGATGGCAATGAGCAGTTCTTC
j_call: TRBJ2-1
clone_size: many
v_call: TRBV12-3/TRBV12-4
d_call: TRBD1

cdr3_aa: CATSRPKGNEQFF
cdr3_nt: TGTGCCACCAGCAGACCCAAAGGGAATGAGCAGTTCTTC
j_call: TRBJ2-1
clone_size: -
v_call: TRBV15
d_call: -

cdr3_aa: CASSSTEPEISPLHF
cdr3_nt: TGTGCCAGCAGCTCCACAGAGCCTGAGATTTCACCCCTCCACTTT
j_call: TRBJ1-6
clone_size: many
v_call: TRBV6-5
d_call: -

cdr3_aa: CASGRDDPRSGNTIYF
cdr3_nt: TGTGCTAGTGGCAGGGACGACCCGCGCTCTGGAAACACCATATATTTT
j_call: TRBJ1-3
clone_size: few
v_call: TRBV12-5
d_call: -

cdr3_aa: CASSLTRRREGEKLFF
cdr3_nt: TGTGCCAGCAGCTTAACAAGACGAAGGGAGGGTGAAAAACTGTTTTTT
j_call: TRBJ1-4
clone_size: many
v_call: TRBV5-8
d_call: -

cdr3_aa: CSGTRTVGTGELFF
cdr3_nt: TGCAGCGGGACCCGGACAGTTGGCACCGGGGAGCTGTTTTTT
j_call: TRBJ2-2
clone_size: many
v_call: TRBV29-1
d_call: -

cdr3_aa: CSVVGQGARGYTF
cdr3_nt: TGCAGCGTTGTAGGACAGGGTGCTCGTGGCTACACCTTC
j_call: TRBJ1-2
clone_size: few
v_call: TRBV29-1
d_call: TRBD1

cdr3_aa: CASSPTTGPSSFSASDF
cdr3_nt: TGCGCCAGCAGTCCAACGACAGGGCCTTCTAGCTTCAGTGCGTCGGACTTC
j_call: TRBJ2-7
clone_size: many
v_call: TRBV10-2
d_call: TRBD1